This entry is about one T cell receptor (beta chain). The sample is drawn from a study of T-cell memory formation after mild COVID-19. Study background: TCR clusters were largely donor specific.

With 3 bases removed from V and 0 bases from J, the gap between germline ends came to 7 bases. Germline V gene sequence: CDR1 SGHRS, CDR2 YFSETQ. The CDR3 consists of 14 residues. TCRdb passed the 5' RACE reads through MiXCR, listing each CDR3 protein once. This table holds 250,000 to 300,000 distinct CDR3 sequences, 8% to 10% found once. The source is a man between 18 and 35 years old who had mild COVID-19 (a few samples of this study predate the infection). Cell type and time point are not known. The chain recombines TRBV5-1 with TRBJ1-3, with no clear D. Sequencing was performed on PBMCs or a T cell subset sorted from them (not recorded which). The CDR3 nucleotides read TGCGCCAGCAGCTCGGGGAACTCTGGAAACACCATATATTTT. This codes for CASSSGNSGNTIYF. Combining the CDR3 with reference TRBV5-1 and TRBJ1-3 gives the whole variable domain KAGVTQTPRYLIKTRGQQVTLSCSPISGHRSVSWYQQTPGQGLQFLFEYFSETQRNKGNFPGRFSGRQFSNSRSEMNVSTLELGDSALYLCASSSGNSGNTIYFGEGSWLTVV.